This TCR beta chain stems from a study of regulatory T cells in long-lasting Graves disease (dated by TCRdb to 2020 to 2023). For the wider study: Newly diagnosed Graves' disease patients had taken antithyroid drugs for less than 3 months. Persistent Graves' disease patients were compared with newly diagnosed Graves' disease patients by peripheral blood TCR sequencing and RNA sequencing. The study was conducted in China and was registered as a clinical trial. A total of roughly 33 samples were covered by TCR sequencing, comprising approximately 13 persistent and around 20 newly diagnosed Graves' disease patients. Study-level results and caveats: Sequencing and analysis were limited to the TCR beta chain. A larger number of public clonotypes was shared among persistent patients (approximately 2,600) than among newly diagnosed patients (roughly 930). The small sample size was acknowledged by the authors as a limitation that may reduce accuracy. The study examined only peripheral blood because the primary lesion, thyroid tissue, could not be accessed. Compared with newly diagnosed patients, persistent Graves' disease patients had lower TCR Shannon entropy and fewer highly expanded clones, which suggests clonal expansion.

This clonotype showed up many times. Its recognized antigen is unknown. Base qualities were left out, and no much larger clone turns up one base away. Library method: multiplex PCR. The instrument was an Illumina HiSeq 4000. iRepertoire HTBI primers and Arm-PCR amplification of CDR3 regions were used to construct TCR beta libraries. Before sequencing, the PCR products went through gel purification. From the authors' description of their analysis: A total of fewer than 70 TRBV and under 15 TRBJ segments were identified across samples and were used for gene usage analysis of CDR3 amino acid clonotypes. COPE and FqMerger were used to merge the filtered high-quality paired reads into contigs. BLAST was used to align contigs to the IMGT TRBV, TRBD and TRBJ reference genes, and CDR3 was defined following IMGT. Any clonotype with a frequency above 0.1% was classified as a highly expanded clone. Repertoire diversity was measured by Shannon entropy, and V-J evenness by the Gini coefficient. Clonotypes shared by more than one individual were considered public. TCRdb itself trimmed the public reads at Q25 with fastp, ran MiXCR and retained productive beta chains. Each CDR3 protein gets just one entry, which takes the most common genes and DNA from the rows behind it. The V and J calls reflect TCRdb's pipeline rather than the authors' work. The sample profile shows roughly 350,000 distinct CDR3 sequences; around 15% of them were found once. Of the sample, around 20% falls within the top ten clones.

Read against the paper, the sample's time point label means: newly diagnosed GD, antithyroid drugs for less than 3 months. For both TCR sequencing and RNA sequencing, RNA was extracted from PBMCs in TRIzol. The diagnosis of Graves' disease followed American Thyroid Association guidelines. Recruitment of patients was carried out at an endocrinology department in Xi'an, China. Each patient gave roughly 8.4 milliliters of peripheral blood, collected in an EDTA anticoagulant tube. Ficoll Paque Plus density gradient separation was used to isolate PBMCs, and no further T cell sorting was performed. RNA quality was checked with an Agilent 2100 Bioanalyzer and agarose gel, and concentration with a NanoDrop 2000. This sample was also put to use in a study of T cells in Graves' hyperthyroidism and ophthalmopathy. As the second publication notes: A patient counted as having stable Graves' hyperthyroidism if no progression to ophthalmopathy occurred over 18 months of follow-up. The hyperthyroidism patients were between 18 and 65 years old and newly diagnosed, with a disease duration of less than 2 months. Any patient with an uncontrolled infection, another autoimmune disease, pregnancy or lactation was excluded. Clinical symptoms, serum thyroxine and TRAb, thyroid ultrasound, and orbital computed tomography formed the basis for the diagnoses. For the first round of RT-PCR on the TCR CDR3, the HTBI primer set was used together with the Qiagen OneStep RT-PCR kit. Most expanded thyroid clonotypes (frequency above 0.001) were also detected in blood, a finding suggesting that blood repertoires may reflect thyroid immune responses. Ophthalmopathy was separated from stable hyperthyroidism by a 13 V-J signature model, with 85% to 90% sensitivity and approximately 81% specificity obtained in cross-validation and 80%/75% obtained in testing. During validation, the model predicted progression to ophthalmopathy a median of about 6.3 months ahead of onset, with around 70% sensitivity and 72.22% specificity. To identify distinguishing TCR V-J signatures, a discovery cohort of around 100 patients was used, comprising some 45 with Graves' ophthalmopathy and under 60 with stable Graves' hyperthyroidism. Prospective prediction of ophthalmopathy was tested in an independent validation cohort of approximately 19 hyperthyroidism patients and some 17 patients who later progressed to ophthalmopathy. The 100 discovery patients were divided at random into training and test sets in a 7:3 ratio. Thyroid tissue and blood T-cell repertoires from more than 5 Graves' hyperthyroidism patients were also compared in the study. Once sampling was done, hyperthyroidism patients were given methimazole at a starting dose of 30 mg daily, whereas ophthalmopathy patients were given high-dose intravenous methylprednisolone. The libraries were constructed in a second round of multiplex PCR and then size-selected and purified. Paired-end sequencing of the libraries was performed with 100 bp reads on an Illumina HiSeq2000. SOAPnuke was used to process the raw data, with reads discarded if the reads contained adapters or uncalled bases, had a mean Phred below 15, or lacked an exact constant-primer or identifier match. COPE v1.2.5 was used to merge high-quality paired reads, and clonotypes were defined as unique nucleotide sequences. MiTCR v1.1 was used to align clonotypes to the IMGT TRBV, TRBD and TRBJ reference segments. Only V-J combinations with frequency above 0.0001, covering about 99% of repertoires, were analysed. The TCS score was defined as the ratio of F50 (clonal expansion) to E x V (chaos), calculated using BLOSUM62-based TCRdist between CDR3 peptides within each V-J. Welch's t-statistics and random forest reduced fewer than 600 V-J features to 13, which were used in a naive Bayes classifier (R e1071). No statistical method was used to fix the sample size in advance, and group allocation was not hidden from the investigators. The paper reports TCR Vbeta CDR3 sequencing of over 120 peripheral blood samples: fewer than 50 ophthalmopathy, about 75 hyperthyroidism and around 17 progressor patients.

Sequenced material: peripheral blood mononuclear cells (PBMCs), taken at new diagnosis, from a patient treated with antithyroid drugs. The source is a woman aged 18-29 years with Graves disease. Donor details come from another sample of the same person, matched by shared clones.

This receptor has the CDR3 CAGKQRDYGYTF. Here is the DNA: TGTGCCGGCAAACAAAGGGACTATGGCTACACCTTC. The rearranged segments are TRBV2 and TRBJ1-2, with the identity of the D gene unclear. The germline V gene gives CDR1 as SNHLY and CDR2 as FYNNEI. Trimming takes 11 bases from V and 3 bases from J, and the germline ends sit 13 bases apart. Its CDR3 holds 12 amino acids, cysteine through phenylalanine. Only the CDR3 part of the read is kept: 36 bases, read in frame from the first base.